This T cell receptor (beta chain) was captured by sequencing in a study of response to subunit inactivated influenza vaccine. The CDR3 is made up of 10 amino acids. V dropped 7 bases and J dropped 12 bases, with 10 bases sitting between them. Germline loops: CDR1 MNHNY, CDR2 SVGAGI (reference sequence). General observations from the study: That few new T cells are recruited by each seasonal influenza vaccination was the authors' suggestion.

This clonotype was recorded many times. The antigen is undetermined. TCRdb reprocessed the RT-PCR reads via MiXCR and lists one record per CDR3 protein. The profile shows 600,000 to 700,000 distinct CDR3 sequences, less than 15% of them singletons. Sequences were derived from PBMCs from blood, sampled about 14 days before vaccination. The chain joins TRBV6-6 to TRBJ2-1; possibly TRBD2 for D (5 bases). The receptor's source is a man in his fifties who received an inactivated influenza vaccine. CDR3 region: CASTGEGQFF. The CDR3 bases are TGTGCCAGCACGGGCGAGGGGCAGTTCTTC.